This T cell receptor beta chain came from a study of T cell repertoires in ileal Crohn's disease (dated by TCRdb to 2018 to 2020). Background for the entire study: The median duration of disease was approximately 7.9 years, and at the time of surgery around 36% of patients were active smokers. Roughly half of the patients were given postoperative therapy, with under 13 receiving thiopurines and around 18 receiving anti-TNF agents. For commercial TCRB immunosequencing, about 0.45 micrograms of biopsy DNA were submitted for each sample. Surgery was performed for a complication in all patients, with stricturing disease in around 60% and penetrating disease in approximately 40%. A total of about 150 mucosal samples from some 60 patients were sequenced, with samples obtained at several locations on the surgical specimen and at postoperative endoscopy. A prospective multicentre cohort supplied the roughly 59 Crohn's disease patients whose TCR repertoires were analysed. Endoscopic postoperative recurrence was defined as a Rutgeerts score above i0. M0 samples consisted of biopsies taken from the inflamed part of the ileum in the surgical resection specimen. Running in parallel with the study was a multicentre cohort set up to find predictors of early endoscopic recurrence following ileocolonic resection. Overall study results and their limits: More high-frequency clones were carried by sorted CD8 T cells than by CD4 T cells, suggesting that mucosal expansions were mainly CD8. Compared with non-smokers, patients who were active smokers at surgery showed a significantly higher proportion of clonal expansions (approximately 26% vs 17%, p=0.02). Higher high-frequency clone percentages at surgery were associated with endoscopic recurrence; all patients with clonality above 26.8% (18/57) had recurrence. Only a subgroup of patients, of unstated size, had their mucosal CD4 and CD8 T cells sorted and sequenced.

For this clone: Its antigen remains unidentified. Base qualities are missing; no much larger clone stands one base away.

Taken with the paper, the label for time point translates to: inflamed ileum from the surgical specimen. To be eligible, patients had to be adults with ileal or ileocolonic Crohn's disease and an indication for ileocolonic resection. Before DNA extraction, whole ileal mucosal biopsies were kept frozen at -80 degrees C. Genomic DNA was extracted from frozen whole biopsies using a TRizol-based method and was quantified with a NanoDrop 2000 spectrophotometer. To prepare the library, the immunoSEQ multiplex PCR assay was applied. CDR3 regions were amplified from genomic DNA by Adaptive Biotechnology using a two-step, amplification bias-controlled multiplex PCR. The first PCR used primers for every V and J gene segment; the second PCR added barcodes and Illumina adapters. An Illumina instrument was used to sequence the CDR3 libraries. In the paper's pipeline: Vendor-provided pipelines were combined with custom analysis of raw data in R/Bioconductor under R version 3.3.0. Clonality, which ranges from 0 to 1, was calculated as the inverse of the normalised Shannon entropy across all productive clones. The repertoire share taken up by the top 100 clones defined high-frequency clones, and only clones that passed a 95% confidence test were kept. Overlap between samples was measured with the Morisita-Horn index, while repertoire diversity was measured with the Simpson index. Here the immuneACCESS table is served through TCRdb, limited to in-frame sequences with V and J called. Missing clones are a known gap in these copies; in checked studies unresolved V genes cover under half, and the rest lacks a known reason. That table furnishes V, J and clone size, whereas the DNA furnished D and trimming. The sample contains roughly 10,000 clones, roughly 91% of them found a single time. The ten largest clones represent more than 8% of the sample.

The receptor was derived from an adult with Crohn's disease. The sample consisted of ileal tissue.

The DNA sequence is TGTGCCAGCAGCTTAGATCCAAGAGTGGAGTTCTTC. The encoded protein is CASSLDPRVEFF. The chain links TRBV11-3 with TRBJ2-1; the D gene cannot be resolved reliably. V drops 0 bases and J drops 14 bases, leaving 11 bases in between. In the germline V gene, CDR1 corresponds to SGHNT and CDR2 to YENEEA. The CDR3 numbers 12 residues from cysteine through phenylalanine. Kept here is only the CDR3 DNA, which spans 36 bases and is read in frame from base 1.